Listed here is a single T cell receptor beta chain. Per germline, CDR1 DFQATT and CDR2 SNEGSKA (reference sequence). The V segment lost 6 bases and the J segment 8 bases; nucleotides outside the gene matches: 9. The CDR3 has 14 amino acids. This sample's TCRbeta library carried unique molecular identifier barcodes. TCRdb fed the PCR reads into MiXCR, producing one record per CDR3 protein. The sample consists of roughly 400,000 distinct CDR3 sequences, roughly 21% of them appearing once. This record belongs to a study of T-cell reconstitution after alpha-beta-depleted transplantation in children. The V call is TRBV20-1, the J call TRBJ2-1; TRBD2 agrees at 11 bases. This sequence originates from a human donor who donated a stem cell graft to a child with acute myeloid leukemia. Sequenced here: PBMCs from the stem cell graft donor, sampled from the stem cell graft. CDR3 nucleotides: TGCAGTGCCCAGACTAGCGGGATTGAGTATGAGCAGTTCTTC. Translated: CSAQTSGIEYEQFF.